The sequence of this T cell receptor (beta chain) was determined in a study of prognosis after radiotherapy for stage I lung cancer. Researchers used two-round multiplex PCR to amplify TCR beta CDR3 starting from genomic DNA. Each TRBV and TRBJ gene had its own primer in the first PCR round. TCRdb reprocessed the multiplex PCR reads via MiXCR and lists one record per CDR3 protein. In the table there are about 24,000 distinct CDR3 sequences, 30% to 45% of which are singletons. This clonotype was detected ten times or more. The CDR3 spans 15 residues. J lost 4 bases, V lost 3 bases, and 4 bases had no gene match. Germline-derived CDR1 and CDR2 are LGHNT and FRNRAP.

The chain employs TRBV12-5 and TRBJ1-5; 9 bases are shared with TRBD1. The input for sequencing was PBMCs, taken before or after stereotactic body radiation therapy (not recorded which). The source of this sequence is a donor of 50 years or more with non-small cell lung cancer. CDR3 coding DNA: TGTGCTAGTGGTTTAGGGACAGGGTGGAATCAGCCCCAGCATTTT. It yields the protein CASGLGTGWNQPQHF.